This entry describes one T cell receptor beta chain. TCRdb reanalysed the 5' RACE reads using MiXCR and keeps one entry per CDR3 protein. The sample yields approximately 25,000 distinct CDR3 sequences, 7.9% seen once. The source of the sample is a study of CD8 T cells in ankylosing spondylitis. The V gene end was trimmed by 1 base and the J gene end by 4 bases; junction bases not matched to a gene: 8. There are 16 residues in the CDR3. Germline V lookup: CDR1 MDHEN, CDR2 SYDVKM. Sequenced: blood. This sequence joins TRBV28 and TRBJ2-7; TRBD2 agrees at 9 bases. The sequence derives from a male donor with ankylosing spondylitis or in good health (not recorded which). The CDR3 protein is CASSLSSGTSDYEQYF. CDR3 coding DNA: TGTGCCAGCAGTTTATCTAGCGGGACCTCTGATTACGAGCAGTACTTC.